A single sample gave rise to the 31 T cell receptor beta chains below, sequenced in a study of blood T cells in healthy people across ages. Alongside a J-beta primer mix, a sample-barcoded 5' primer served in a second PCR lasting roughly 6 to 11 cycles. TCRdb independently ran MiXCR on the 5' RACE reads; one entry per CDR3 protein. This sample has about 670,000 distinct CDR3 sequences; 40% to 50% occur once, and the top ten carry approximately 31%. The sequenced sample was blood. All receptors come from an elderly man in good health.

The chain uses TRBV4-1 and TRBJ1-2; D gene unclear. The CDR3 is 16 residues long. Germline loops: CDR1 MGHRA, CDR2 YSYEKL. V was shortened by 4 bases and J by 4 bases, with 19 bases between the two germline ends. The CDR3 nucleotides read TGCGCCAGCAGCCCCGGAGTCTTTGGGCTGGTCTATGGCTACACCTTC. This gives the protein CASSPGVFGLVYGYTF.

This chain connects TRBV4-2 to TRBJ2-3; D not certain. From germline, CDR1 is LGHNA and CDR2 YNFKEQ. The CDR3 length is 17 residues. Deletions cut 1 base from V and 2 bases from J, with 16 bases between. CDR3 loop: CASSQVKIADDTDTQYF. In DNA, the CDR3 is TGTGCCAGCAGCCAAGTGAAAATAGCCGATGACACAGATACGCAGTATTTT.

The sample holds a few counts of this clonotype. The rearrangement joins TRBV5-1 to TRBJ2-2; D unresolved. This CDR3 has 16 residues. The V end was cut by 0 bases, the J end by 3 bases, with 12 bases between. From germline, CDR1 is SGHRS and CDR2 YFSETQ. CDR3 DNA: TGCGCCAGCAGCTTGGCCGCTGGGATCGACACCGGGGAGCTGTTTTTT. Its translation: CASSLAAGIDTGELFF.

In this sample, this clonotype turned up a few times. This chain uses TRBV11-2 with TRBJ2-1; TRBD2 matches 9 bases. Trimming at V came to 5 bases and at J to 0 bases, leaving 8 bases not matched to a gene. The CDR3 length is 17 residues. CDR1 is SGHAT, CDR2 FQNNGV, per germline. The CDR3 nucleotides read TGTGCCAGCAGCCCTATAGCGGGGGCCAGCTCCTACAATGAGCAGTTCTTC. This sequence encodes CASSPIAGASSYNEQFF.

This clonotype appeared once. At one end, the junction sequence differs from germline, possibly due to a read error. The rearrangement uses TRBV18 and TRBJ2-1; D gene ambiguous. Germline values: CDR1 KGHSH, CDR2 LQKENI. The CDR3 contains 13 residues. The CDR3 spells CASAPIFTNEQFF. As DNA, the CDR3 is TGTGCCAGCGCACCAATTTTTACCAATGAGCAGTTCTTC.

This clonotype was seen a handful of times. The chain uses TRBV12-3 or TRBV12-4 and TRBJ2-4, with 8 bases matching TRBD1. CDR3 length: 16 amino acids. The junction had 6 bases not matched to a gene; V was cut back by 5 bases and J by 0 bases. The CDR3: CASSNTGGVAKNIQYF. The CDR3 DNA sequence: TGTGCCAGCAGTAATACAGGGGGAGTAGCCAAAAACATTCAGTACTTC.

This clonotype turned up a few times. J is TRBJ2-5 and V is TRBV2; D is perhaps TRBD1 (6 bases). Germline values: CDR1 SNHLY, CDR2 FYNNEI. Trimming removed 2 bases at V and 1 base at J, with 11 bases between. There are 15 residues in the CDR3. The CDR3: CASSESVGAQETQYF. The CDR3 nucleotides are TGTGCCAGCAGTGAATCGGTGGGGGCCCAAGAGACCCAGTACTTC.

This clonotype was recorded at least ten times. This sequence joins TRBV12-3 or TRBV12-4 and TRBJ2-1; 10 bases match TRBD2. The CDR3 runs to 15 residues. With V trimmed by 6 bases and J by 8 bases, 10 bases remained unmatched. CDR3 protein: CASSRSLAGDDEQFF. In DNA, the CDR3 is TGTGCCAGCAGCCGGAGCCTAGCGGGAGACGATGAGCAGTTCTTC.

The J gene is TRBJ1-2, the V gene TRBV2; D perhaps matches TRBD1 (5 bases). Germline V CDR1 and CDR2: SNHLY, FYNNEI. Between the trimmed V and J ends, which lost 6 bases and 6 bases, there was a span of 14 bases. CDR3 size: 13 residues. Written as DNA, the CDR3 is TGTGCCAGCAGCAACCGGGGCAACCATGGCTACACCTTC. Translated, it gives CASSNRGNHGYTF.

The rearrangement joins TRBV20-1 to TRBJ2-3; unclear D gene. Germline V lookup: CDR1 DFQATT, CDR2 SNEGSKA (reference sequence). Between the trimmed V and J ends, which lost 5 bases and 0 bases, there was a span of 12 bases. This CDR3 has 14 residues. The CDR3 spells CSAPLSASTDTQYF. The CDR3 DNA reads TGCAGTGCTCCGTTGAGCGCCAGCACAGATACGCAGTATTTT.

This chain uses TRBV2 with TRBJ2-3, with 11 bases lining up with TRBD2. Losses at the gene ends were 7 bases for V and 4 bases for J; bases not matched to a gene: 19. The CDR3 runs 19 residues. Per the germline V gene, CDR1 is SNHLY and CDR2 is FYNNEI. This CDR3 is CASNPLRLAGRLFPDTQYF. The CDR3 DNA follows: TGTGCCAGCAATCCCCTACGACTAGCGGGGAGACTATTCCCAGATACGCAGTATTTT.

The table lists this clonotype with many counts. The rearrangement links TRBV7-2 to TRBJ2-1; D remains ambiguous. This CDR3 spans 14 amino acids. The germline gives CDR1 SGHTA, CDR2 FQGNSA. V lost 6 bases to trimming and J lost 4 bases, with 13 bases between them. CDR3 protein: CASRKDGSYNEQFF. The CDR3, as DNA: TGTGCCAGCAGGAAGGACGGTTCTTACAATGAGCAGTTCTTC.

This clonotype was picked up a small number of times. J is TRBJ2-5 and V is TRBV5-6, with D uncertain. V lost 5 bases, J lost 1 base, and 15 bases lay in between. CDR1 is SGHDT and CDR2 is YYEEEE in the germline V gene. CDR3 size: 15 residues. The CDR3: CASRSLGWSQETQYF. The DNA of the CDR3 is TGTGCCAGCAGATCCCTCGGTTGGTCCCAAGAGACCCAGTACTTC.

V is TRBV20-1 and J is TRBJ2-7; D might be TRBD2 (5 bases). The CDR3 extends over 12 amino acids. From germline, CDR1 is DFQATT and CDR2 SNEGSKA (reference sequence). Trimming pared 3 bases from V and 1 base from J, leaving 7 bases between. For the CDR3, the DNA is TGCAGTGCTAGCGAGGGATCCTACGAGCAGTACTTC. Protein product: CSASEGSYEQYF.

A few counts support this clonotype. The rearrangement uses TRBV18 and TRBJ2-1, with 7 bases lining up with TRBD1. The CDR3 extends over 15 amino acids. Germline trimming cut 0 bases from V and 3 bases from J; bases unmatched to any gene: 2. In germline, CDR1 is KGHSH, CDR2 LQKENI. The CDR3 DNA follows: TGTGCCAGCTCACCACCGGCAGGGGGCTACAATGAGCAGTTCTTC. Translation gives CASSPPAGGYNEQFF.

The chain is built from TRBV12-3 or TRBV12-4 and TRBJ2-3; D is perhaps TRBD1 (6 bases). The CDR3 has 13 residues. V lost 5 bases to trimming and J lost 6 bases, with 12 bases between them. As DNA, the CDR3 is TGTGCCAGCAGTATAGGGGGTTCGGATACGCAGTATTTT. This encodes CASSIGGSDTQYF.

V is TRBV4-1 and J is TRBJ2-7, with D perhaps given as TRBD1 or TRBD2 (5 bases each). The CDR3 runs 18 residues. The V end was cut by 1 base, the J end by 0 bases, with 19 bases between. Germline V CDR1 and CDR2: MGHRA, YSYEKL. Here the CDR3 reads CASSQVGMRRGNSYEQYF. The CDR3 bases are TGCGCCAGCAGCCAAGTTGGTATGAGACGGGGCAACTCCTACGAGCAGTACTTC.

The rearrangement uses TRBV7-9 and TRBJ2-2, with D maybe TRBD1 (6 bases). Trimming pared 5 bases from V and 0 bases from J, leaving 10 bases between. CDR1 is SEHNR, CDR2 FQNEAQ, per germline (reference sequence). CDR3 size: 15 residues. CDR3 bases: TGTGCCAGCAGCCCAGGGGCCCCGAACACCGGGGAGCTGTTTTTT. Amino acid sequence: CASSPGAPNTGELFF.

The chain has TRBV6-5 and TRBJ2-3; the match to TRBD2 covers 7 bases. In germline, CDR1 is MNHEY, CDR2 SVGAGI. The V segment lost 7 bases and the J segment 6 bases; nucleotides outside the gene matches: 4. This CDR3 is built from 12 residues. The CDR3 here is CASTGGTDTQYF. CDR3 nucleotide sequence: TGTGCCAGCACCGGGGGGACGGATACGCAGTATTTT.

DNA of the CDR3: TGTGCCAGCAGCTATGGGACTAGCGGGAGTAGGGATGAGCAGTTCTTC. Its translation is CASSYGTSGSRDEQFF. V gene TRBV9 combines with J gene TRBJ2-1, with 14 nucleotides matching TRBD2. With V trimmed by 4 bases and J by 8 bases, 8 bases remained unmatched. Germline-derived CDR1 and CDR2 are SGDLS and YYNGEE. The CDR3 is 16 residues long.

The rearrangement links TRBV20-1 to TRBJ2-3; TRBD1 matches 7 bases. V shed 1 base, J shed 2 bases, and the junction held 6 bases outside the gene matches. Germline-derived CDR1 and CDR2 are DFQATT and SNEGSKA (reference sequence). This CDR3 has 15 residues. The CDR3 region has the DNA TGCAGTGCTAGAGCGGGACAGAGCCCCACAGATACGCAGTATTTT. Amino acids: CSARAGQSPTDTQYF.

This clonotype was detected only a few times. The rearrangement links TRBV11-1 to TRBJ2-7; D not resolved. The CDR3 extends over 13 amino acids. The ends were cut back, 2 bases at V and 3 bases at J, with 8 bases in the middle. Germline V CDR1 and CDR2: SGHAT, FQDESV (reference sequence). The CDR3 here is CASSLQAYYEQYF. CDR3 sequence (DNA): TGTGCCAGCAGCTTACAAGCTTACTACGAGCAGTACTTC.

The genes are TRBV29-1 and TRBJ1-1; a weak D match, TRBD1 (6 bases). The germline V and J ends were trimmed by 3 bases and 1 base, with 9 bases remaining between them. The germline CDR1 and CDR2 sequences are SQVTM and ANQGSEA. The CDR3 runs 13 residues. The DNA for the CDR3 is TGCAGCGTTGATGGGGGCGAGAACACTGAAGCTTTCTTT. Translation gives CSVDGGENTEAFF. The whole variable domain, filled in from reference TRBV29-1 and TRBJ1-1, reads SAVISQKPSRDICQRGTSLTIQCQVDSQVTMMFWYRQQPGQSLTLIATANQGSEATYESGFVIDKFPISRPNLTFSTLTVSNMSPEDSSIYLCSVDGGENTEAFFGQGTRLTVV.

With regard to this clonotype: A junction end diverges from the germline sequence, so it may reflect a read error. The chain couples TRBV6-2 or TRBV6-3 to TRBJ2-6; maybe TRBD1 (5 bases). CDR1 MNHEY and CDR2 SVGEGT come from the germline V gene. The CDR3 is 17 residues long. The CDR3 nucleotides are TGTGCCAGCAGTCACAAACCCCACAGAATTGGGGCCAGCGTCCTGACTTTC. Protein sequence: CASSHKPHRIGASVLTF.

This clonotype was detected a few times. V is TRBV7-3 and J is TRBJ2-7; 8 bases agree with TRBD2. J gave up 2 bases and V 0 bases, and 6 bases lay outside the gene matches. The germline gives CDR1 SGHTA, CDR2 FQGTGA. There are 16 residues in the CDR3. The CDR3 protein is CASSLTAAGGPYEQYF. DNA for the CDR3: TGTGCCAGCAGCTTAACTGCTGCGGGAGGTCCCTACGAGCAGTACTTC.

This clonotype occurred once. The V and J genes are TRBV9 and TRBJ2-4; TRBD1 is a possible D gene (6 bases). The end of the DNA aligns better with TRBJ2-5, so the J call may be wrong. The CDR3 extends over 16 amino acids. Germline V CDR1 and CDR2: SGDLS, YYNGEE. The CDR3 sequence is CASSPPGFGQGETQYF. CDR3 DNA: TGTGCCAGCAGCCCACCCGGTTTTGGCCAGGGGGAGACCCAGTACTTC.

The J gene is TRBJ2-4, the V gene TRBV7-6; possibly TRBD1 for D (5 bases). The end of the DNA fits TRBJ2-7 better, so the J call may be wrong. The CDR3 has 14 residues. Germline CDR1 SGHVS, CDR2 FNYEAQ. CDR3: CASSLVQEWGEQYF. The CDR3 DNA follows: TGTGCCAGCAGCTTAGTACAGGAGTGGGGCGAGCAGTACTTC.

This clonotype was observed once. This may be a read error: a much more frequent sequence differs by one nucleotide. The chain couples TRBV6-2 or TRBV6-3 to TRBJ2-5; 9 positions agree with TRBD2. Looked up from germline, CDR1 is MNHEY and CDR2 is SVGEGT. After removal of 6 bases from V and 11 bases from J, the junction contained 4 bases not matched to a gene. This CDR3 has 11 residues. CDR3 nucleotides: TGTGCCAGCAGACTAGCGGGTGAGCAGTACTTC. Amino acids: CASRLAGEQYF.

Regarding this clonotype: Given a much more abundant clone one base away, this may be a read error. The chain recombines TRBV9 with TRBJ2-1; 9 nucleotides match TRBD2. From germline, CDR1 is SGDLS and CDR2 YYNGEE. The CDR3 runs 16 residues. V lost 4 bases to trimming and J lost 5 bases; unmatched junction nucleotides: 10. CDR3 DNA sequence: TGTGCCAGCAGCCCCCGAGCGGGGGGAACCAACAATGAGCAGTTCTTC. Amino acids: CASSPRAGGTNNEQFF.

This clonotype was counted many times. V gene TRBV4-3 combines with J gene TRBJ2-7; 11 nucleotides align to TRBD1. The ends lost 3 bases at V and 7 bases at J; junction bases unmatched: 5. The CDR3 is 14 amino acids. From germline, CDR1 is LGHNA and CDR2 YSLEER. The CDR3: CASSQDRGRWEQYF. In DNA, the CDR3 is TGCGCCAGCAGCCAGGACAGGGGGCGGTGGGAGCAGTACTTC.

This clonotype was counted a few times. CDR3 protein: CASSQPPGLAGGKSEQFF. Written as DNA, the CDR3 is TGTGCCAGCAGTCAACCCCCGGGACTAGCGGGAGGAAAGAGTGAGCAGTTCTTC. The J gene is TRBJ2-1, the V gene TRBV6-2 or TRBV6-3; 15 bases match TRBD2. The germline gives CDR1 MNHEY, CDR2 SVGEGT. With 5 bases clipped from V and 9 bases from J, the junction kept 14 bases outside the gene matches. The CDR3 has 18 residues.